This T cell receptor beta chain was found in a study of blood T cell repertoires in COVID-19. At the level of the study: The cDNA or gDNA used as material had been derived from T cells, B-cell-depleted T cells, or PBMCs.

Germline trimming cut 3 bases from V and 2 bases from J; bases unmatched to any gene: 4. The V gene's germline CDR1 is SGDLS and CDR2 YYNGEE. The CDR3 is made up of 16 amino acids. Using immunoSEQ multiplex PCR, the repertoire was profiled, and TCRdb retains in-frame clones only, with some absent. The table records under 300,000 clones, about nine tenths of them present only once. This rearrangement joins TRBV9 to TRBJ2-6, with 8 bases aligning to TRBD2. Sequenced material: peripheral blood. The TCR comes from a middle-aged woman who had recovered from COVID-19. CDR3 residues: CASSGGGGPGANVLTF. The DNA for the CDR3 is TGTGCCAGCAGCGGCGGCGGGGGGCCTGGGGCCAACGTCCTGACTTTC.